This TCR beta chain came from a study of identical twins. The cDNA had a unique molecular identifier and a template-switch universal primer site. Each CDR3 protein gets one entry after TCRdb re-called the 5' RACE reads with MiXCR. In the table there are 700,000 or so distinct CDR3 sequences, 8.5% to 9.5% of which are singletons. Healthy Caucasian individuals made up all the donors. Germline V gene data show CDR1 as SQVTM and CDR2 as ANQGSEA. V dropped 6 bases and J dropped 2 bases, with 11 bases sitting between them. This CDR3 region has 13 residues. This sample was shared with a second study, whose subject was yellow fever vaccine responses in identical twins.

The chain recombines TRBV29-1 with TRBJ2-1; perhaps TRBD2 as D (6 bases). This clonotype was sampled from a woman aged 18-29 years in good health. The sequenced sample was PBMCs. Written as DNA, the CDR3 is TGCAGCGTCGTAGCGGAGGCCTACAATGAGCAGTTCTTC. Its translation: CSVVAEAYNEQFF.